This TCR beta chain was sequenced for a study of PD-1 blockade in classical Hodgkin lymphoma. Study outcomes and limitations: Baseline diversity was lower in partial responders and progressors than complete responders.

Points on this clone: Its target is not known.

Every patient relapsed after autologous stem cell transplantation, and brentuximab vedotin exposure varied. The CDR3 totals 16 residues. The germline V gene has CDR1 ENHRY and CDR2 SYGVKD. Trimming pared 0 bases from V and 2 bases from J, leaving 13 bases between. Produced via immunoSEQ multiplex PCR; TCRdb's table is partial and in-frame only. The data contain 13,000 or so clones, roughly 92% of them seen just once; the ten biggest clones take up roughly 20%. The J gene is TRBJ2-5, the V gene TRBV10-3, with a possible D match to TRBD2 (7 bases). The TCR comes from a human donor with classical Hodgkin lymphoma. Specimen: peripheral blood mononuclear cells (PBMCs), collected at baseline. The CDR3 DNA sequence: TGTGCCATCAGTGAGTCGTGGGGGGGCCGGCAAGAGACCCAGTACTTC. Protein sequence: CAISESWGGRQETQYF.